The 5 T cell receptor beta chains in this list originate from one sample, sequenced in a study of blood T cell repertoires in COVID-19. This table comes from immunoSEQ multiplex PCR, and its TCRdb copy is limited to in-frame clones, with some not included. The sample shows about 200,000 clones, around 80% of them seen only once. The sample consisted of peripheral blood. The origin of the receptors is a human donor in a cohort sampled during active COVID-19.

This sequence joins TRBV28 and TRBJ1-1; 8 nucleotides align to TRBD1. Germline CDR1 MDHEN, CDR2 SYDVKM. The CDR3 length is 16 residues. The J segment lost 2 bases and the V segment lost 4 bases, leaving 9 bases of the junction unmatched. The CDR3 sequence is CASSSGQGSVNTEAFF. DNA of the CDR3: TGTGCCAGCAGTTCCGGACAGGGCTCGGTTAACACTGAAGCTTTCTTT.

V and J are TRBV28 and TRBJ2-3, with 9 bases that match TRBD2. The CDR3 is 15 residues long. The germline V gene encodes CDR1 MDHEN and CDR2 SYDVKM. J was trimmed by 2 bases and V by 2 bases; bases with no gene match: 2. The CDR3 reads CASSLAGGATDTQYF. The CDR3 DNA reads TGTGCCAGCAGTTTAGCGGGGGGGGCCACAGATACGCAGTATTTT.

V usage is TRBV27 and J usage is TRBJ2-1; 11 bases are a match to TRBD2. J was trimmed by 7 bases and V by 7 bases; bases with no gene match: 6. In germline, CDR1 is MNHEY, CDR2 SMNVEV (reference sequence). The CDR3 contains 14 residues. CDR3 sequence reads: CASTIAGGLNEQFF. CDR3 sequence (DNA): TGTGCCAGCACAATAGCGGGAGGGCTGAATGAGCAGTTCTTC.

This sequence joins TRBV7-8 and TRBJ1-4; no firm D call. The V gene's germline CDR1 is SGHVS and CDR2 FQNEAQ. CDR3 length: 15 amino acids. V lost 5 bases and J lost 2, with 12 bases in between. The CDR3 coding sequence is TGTGCCAGCAGCCCAGAGGTCCACACTAATGAAAAACTGTTTTTT. Translation gives CASSPEVHTNEKLFF.

The rearrangement links TRBV10-3 to TRBJ1-4, with 10 positions matching TRBD1. The CDR3 has 14 residues. Looked up from germline, CDR1 is ENHRY and CDR2 is SYGVKD. Trimming took 10 bases from V and 6 from J; bases not matched to a gene: 8. CDR3 DNA sequence: TGTGCCAGTAAGCCCGGGACAGGGGATGAAAAACTGTTTTTT. It yields the protein CASKPGTGDEKLFF.